These T cell receptor beta chains were read from a single sample in a study of control samples from healthy donors and cancer patients. Sequenced by immunoSEQ multiplex PCR; TCRdb stores in-frame clones only, minus some. The data hold some 150,000 clones, with less than 95% observed a single time. Sequenced material: PBMCs. Receptors were obtained from a man aged 55 to 69 with colorectal cancer. Each CDR3 is given with its conserved first and last residue. The order of the fields is V gene, clone size, D gene, J gene, CDR3 protein, CDR3 DNA. D genes are given only for firm matches. The size of a clone is reported for some rows only, either as once, few or many, or as a class for expanded clones.

>TRBV30|NA|TRBD1|TRBJ1-4
CALTGVANEKLFF
TGTGCCTTAACAGGGGTGGCTAATGAAAAACTGTTTTTT
>TRBV9|NA|NA|TRBJ1-6
CASSVGGGRNSPLHF
TGTGCCAGCAGCGTAGGGGGGGGTCGGAATTCACCCCTCCACTTT
>TRBV4-3|NA|TRBD1|TRBJ1-2
CASSQGGGDGYTF
TGCGCCAGCAGCCAAGGAGGGGGCGATGGCTACACCTTC
>TRBV4-3|NA|TRBD1|TRBJ1-4
CASSQGQTTNEKLFF
TGCGCCAGCAGCCAGGGACAGACAACTAATGAAAAACTGTTTTTT
>TRBV6-5|NA|TRBD2|TRBJ2-1
CASSYRGGPRNEQFF
TGTGCCAGCAGTTACCGGGGGGGTCCACGAAATGAGCAGTTCTTC
>TRBV19|NA|TRBD2|TRBJ2-5
CASSGGTSGVQETQYF
TGTGCCAGTAGTGGAGGGACTAGCGGGGTACAAGAGACCCAGTACTTC
>TRBV3-1/TRBV3-2|once|NA|TRBJ2-5
CASSLVTGETQYF
TGTGCCAGCAGCCTGGTTACGGGGGAGACCCAGTACTTC
>TRBV10-3|NA|NA|TRBJ2-3
CATAAGTTDTQYF
TGTGCCACCGCCGCCGGGACCACAGATACGCAGTATTTT
>TRBV30|NA|NA|TRBJ1-5
CAWSVQGNQPQHF
TGTGCCTGGAGTGTACAGGGCAATCAGCCCCAGCATTTT
>TRBV6-5|NA|NA|TRBJ2-5
CASSYSDSPQETQYF
TGTGCCAGCAGTTACTCGGACAGTCCCCAAGAGACCCAGTACTTC
>TRBV11-1|NA|NA|TRBJ2-5
CASSLWGAGKEETQYF
TGTGCCAGCAGCCTCTGGGGGGCAGGGAAAGAAGAGACCCAGTACTTC
>TRBV12-3/TRBV12-4|NA|NA|TRBJ1-2
CASSPDSYYGYTF
TGTGCCAGCAGCCCAGACAGTTACTATGGCTACACCTTC
>TRBV25-1|NA|TRBD1|TRBJ1-2
CASRPPRGLGYTF
TGTGCCAGCCGTCCCCCCAGGGGGCTAGGCTACACCTTC
>TRBV7-2|NA|NA|TRBJ2-5
CASSLSTLETQYF
TGTGCCAGCAGCTTAAGCACTCTAGAGACCCAGTACTTC
>TRBV6-5|NA|NA|TRBJ2-1
CASSLLGVNNEQFF
TGTGCCAGCAGCCTACTCGGAGTTAACAATGAGCAGTTCTTC
>TRBV6-5|NA|NA|TRBJ1-2
CASSNYGYTF
TGTGCCAGCTCCAACTATGGCTACACCTTC
>TRBV6-6|NA|NA|TRBJ2-1
CASRYGQNYNEQFF
TGTGCCAGCAGATACGGACAGAACTACAATGAGCAGTTCTTC
>TRBV4-3|NA|TRBD1|TRBJ2-3
CASSPGTGGTDTQYF
TGCGCCAGCAGCCCAGGGACAGGGGGCACAGATACGCAGTATTTT
>TRBV30|NA|TRBD1|TRBJ2-5
CAWSTGVETQYF
TGTGCCTGGAGCACAGGGGTAGAGACCCAGTACTTC
>TRBV9|NA|NA|TRBJ1-6
CASSVGGLRVSPLHF
TGTGCCAGCAGCGTAGGTGGGCTACGAGTATCACCCCTCCACTTT
>TRBV11-2|NA|NA|TRBJ1-2
CASSLDLDSTNYGYTF
TGTGCCAGCAGCTTAGATCTTGACAGCACCAACTATGGCTACACCTTC
>TRBV6-2/TRBV6-3|NA|NA|TRBJ1-6
CASSYSSARISSYNSPLHF
TGTGCCAGCAGTTACTCGTCAGCACGGATCAGCTCCTATAATTCACCCCTCCACTTT